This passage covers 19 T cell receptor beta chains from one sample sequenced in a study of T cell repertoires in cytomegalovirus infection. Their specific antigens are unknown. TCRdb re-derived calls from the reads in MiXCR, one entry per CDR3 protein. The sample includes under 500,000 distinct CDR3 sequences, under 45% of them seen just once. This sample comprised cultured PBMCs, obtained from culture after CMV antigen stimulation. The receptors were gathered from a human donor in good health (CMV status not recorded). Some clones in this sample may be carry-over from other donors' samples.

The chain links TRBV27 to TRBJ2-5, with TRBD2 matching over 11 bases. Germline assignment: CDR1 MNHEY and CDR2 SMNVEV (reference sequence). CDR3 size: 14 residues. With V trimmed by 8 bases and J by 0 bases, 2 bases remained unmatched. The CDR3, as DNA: TGTGCCAGCCAACTAGCGGGGGACCAAGAGACCCAGTACTTC. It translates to CASQLAGDQETQYF.

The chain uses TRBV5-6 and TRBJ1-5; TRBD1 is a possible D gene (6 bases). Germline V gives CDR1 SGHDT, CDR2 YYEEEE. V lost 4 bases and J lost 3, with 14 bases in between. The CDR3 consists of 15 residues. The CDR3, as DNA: TGTGCCAGCAGCCTGGGGGTGGGGGCCAATCAGCCCCAGCATTTT. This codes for CASSLGVGANQPQHF.

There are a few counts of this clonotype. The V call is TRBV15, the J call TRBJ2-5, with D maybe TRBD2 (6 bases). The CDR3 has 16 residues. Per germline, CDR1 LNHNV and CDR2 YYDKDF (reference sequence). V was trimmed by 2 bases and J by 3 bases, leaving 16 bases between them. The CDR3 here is CATSRKLERLEETQYF. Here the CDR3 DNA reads TGTGCCACCAGCAGAAAGCTTGAGAGACTAGAAGAGACCCAGTACTTC.

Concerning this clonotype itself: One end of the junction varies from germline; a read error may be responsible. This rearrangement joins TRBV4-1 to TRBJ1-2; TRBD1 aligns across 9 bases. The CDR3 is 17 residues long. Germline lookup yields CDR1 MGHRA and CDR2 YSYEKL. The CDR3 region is CASSQPSGEQGANGYTF. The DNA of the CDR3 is TGTGCCAGCAGCCAACCTTCCGGAGAACAGGGGGCCAATGGCTACACCTTC.

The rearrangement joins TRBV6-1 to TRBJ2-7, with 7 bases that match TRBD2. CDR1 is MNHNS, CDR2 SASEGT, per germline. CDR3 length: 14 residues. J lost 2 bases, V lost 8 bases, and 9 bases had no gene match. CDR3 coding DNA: TGTGCCAGCTCCCGGACTAGGTCCGCCTACGAGCAGTACTTC. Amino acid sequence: CASSRTRSAYEQYF.

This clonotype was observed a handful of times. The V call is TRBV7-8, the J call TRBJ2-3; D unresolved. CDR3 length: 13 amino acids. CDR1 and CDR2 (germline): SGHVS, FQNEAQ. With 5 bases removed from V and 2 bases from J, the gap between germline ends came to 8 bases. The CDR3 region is CASSAGYTDTQYF. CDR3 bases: TGTGCCAGCAGCGCCGGGTACACAGATACGCAGTATTTT.

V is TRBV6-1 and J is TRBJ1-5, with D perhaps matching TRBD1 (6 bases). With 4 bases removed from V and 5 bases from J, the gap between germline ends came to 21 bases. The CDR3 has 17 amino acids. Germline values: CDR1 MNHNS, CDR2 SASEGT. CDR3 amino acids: CASSGGGPARSDQPQHF. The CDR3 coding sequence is TGTGCCAGCAGTGGGGGGGGGCCCGCGCGTTCAGATCAGCCCCAGCATTTT.

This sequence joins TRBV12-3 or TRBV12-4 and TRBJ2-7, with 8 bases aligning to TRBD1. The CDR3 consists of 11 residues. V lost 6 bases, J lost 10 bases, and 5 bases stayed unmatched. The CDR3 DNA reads TGTGCCAGCAGCGAAACAGGGGGTCAGTACTTC. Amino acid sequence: CASSETGGQYF.

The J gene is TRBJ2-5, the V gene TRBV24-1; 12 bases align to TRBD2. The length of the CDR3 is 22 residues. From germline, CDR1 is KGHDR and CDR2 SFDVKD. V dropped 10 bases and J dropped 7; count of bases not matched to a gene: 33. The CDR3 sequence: CATNGTKKAKTLTSGRGGTQYF. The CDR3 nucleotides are TGTGCCACAAACGGGACAAAGAAGGCGAAGACCTTGACTAGCGGGAGAGGGGGGACCCAGTACTTC.

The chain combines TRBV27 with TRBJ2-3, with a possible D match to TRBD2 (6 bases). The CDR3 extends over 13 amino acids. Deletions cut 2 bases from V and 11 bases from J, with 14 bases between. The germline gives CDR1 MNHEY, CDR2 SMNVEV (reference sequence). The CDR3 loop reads CASSLPSWEVQYF. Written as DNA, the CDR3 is TGTGCCAGCAGTTTACCTTCATGGGAGGTGCAGTATTTT.

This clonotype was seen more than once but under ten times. The CDR3 reads CASSLQGTGNSPLHF. The CDR3 region has the DNA TGTGCCAGCAGCTTACAAGGGACAGGGAATTCACCCCTCCACTTT. This sequence joins TRBV7-6 and TRBJ1-6; 9 nucleotides line up with TRBD1. The trim removed 2 bases at V and 7 bases at J, leaving 3 bases unmatched. The CDR3 is 15 residues long. The germline V gene has CDR1 SGHVS and CDR2 FNYEAQ.

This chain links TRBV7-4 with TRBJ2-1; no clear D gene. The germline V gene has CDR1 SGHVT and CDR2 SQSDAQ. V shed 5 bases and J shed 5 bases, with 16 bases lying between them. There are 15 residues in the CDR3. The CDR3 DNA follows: TGTGCCAGCAGCCCCTCACCGGGTCGTCACAATGAGCAGTTCTTC. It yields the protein CASSPSPGRHNEQFF.

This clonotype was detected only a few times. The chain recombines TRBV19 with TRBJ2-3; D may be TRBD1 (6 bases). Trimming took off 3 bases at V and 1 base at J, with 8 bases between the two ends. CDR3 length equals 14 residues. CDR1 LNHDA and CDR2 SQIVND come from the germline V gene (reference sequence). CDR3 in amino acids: CASSIRQGTDTQYF. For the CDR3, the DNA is TGTGCCAGTAGTATCCGACAGGGCACAGATACGCAGTATTTT.

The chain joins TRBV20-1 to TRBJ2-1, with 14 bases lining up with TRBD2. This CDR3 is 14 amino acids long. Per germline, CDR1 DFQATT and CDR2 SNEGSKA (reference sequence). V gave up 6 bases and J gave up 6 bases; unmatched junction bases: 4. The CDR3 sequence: CSAVTSGRANEQFF. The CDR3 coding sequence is TGCAGTGCCGTGACTAGCGGGAGGGCCAATGAGCAGTTCTTC.

The DNA of the CDR3 is TGTGCCAGCAGCTTAGCGATTTTTTCTGTCTATGGCTACACCTTC. Protein sequence: CASSLAIFSVYGYTF. This chain connects TRBV7-2 to TRBJ1-2; no clear D gene. The CDR3 extends over 15 amino acids. Trimming stripped 0 bases from V and 4 bases from J, with 12 bases between. Germline V CDR1 and CDR2: SGHTA, FQGNSA.

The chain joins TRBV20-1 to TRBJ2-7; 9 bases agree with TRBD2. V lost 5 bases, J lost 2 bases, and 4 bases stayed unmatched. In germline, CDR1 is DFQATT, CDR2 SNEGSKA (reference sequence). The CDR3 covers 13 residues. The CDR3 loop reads CSALAGDPYEQYF. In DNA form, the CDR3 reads TGCAGTGCTTTAGCGGGGGACCCCTACGAGCAGTACTTC.

CDR3 sequence (DNA): TGTGCCATCAGAGGACAGGGGGGCGGCGAGCAGTACTTC. This encodes CAIRGQGGGEQYF. The genes are TRBV10-3 and TRBJ2-7, with 10 nucleotides matching TRBD1. Germline lookup yields CDR1 ENHRY and CDR2 SYGVKD. The CDR3 is made up of 13 amino acids. The ends lost 6 bases at V and 6 bases at J; junction bases unmatched: 5.

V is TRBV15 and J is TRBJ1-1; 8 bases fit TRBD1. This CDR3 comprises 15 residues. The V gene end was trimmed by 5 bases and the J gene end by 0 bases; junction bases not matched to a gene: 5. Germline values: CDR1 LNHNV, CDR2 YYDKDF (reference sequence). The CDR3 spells CATSHRQGMNTEAFF. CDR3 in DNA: TGTGCCACCAGCCACCGACAGGGGATGAACACTGAAGCTTTCTTT.

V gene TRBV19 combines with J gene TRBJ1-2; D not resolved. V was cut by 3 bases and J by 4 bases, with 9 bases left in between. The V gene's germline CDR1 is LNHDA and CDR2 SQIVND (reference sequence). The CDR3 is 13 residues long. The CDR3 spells CASSIPGPYGYTF. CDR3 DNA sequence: TGTGCCAGTAGTATTCCAGGCCCCTATGGCTACACCTTC.